One T cell receptor (beta chain) is described in this entry. Its antigen is currently unknown. The data stem from a study of T cells expressing NK-cell markers. At the level of the study: Sorted CD3+CD56+NKG2C+, CD3+CD56+NKG2C- and CD3+CD56-NKG2C+ T-cell subsets were beta-chain profiled. General study points: Among CD8+ T cells from more than five donors, dominant NKG2C+ clonotypes accounted for roughly 1.0-7.0%. These same clonotypes (in several donors) also led the CD3+CD56-NKG2C+ fraction.

TCRdb re-called the 5' RACE reads and catalogs CDR3 proteins one per entry, DNA excluded. The sample table sets out about 150,000 distinct CDR3 sequences. The CDR3 is made up of 16 amino acids. CDR1 and CDR2 (germline): PRHDT, FYEKMQ (reference sequence). This receptor was taken from a woman between 45 and 65 years old in good health. The rearrangement links TRBV13 to TRBJ2-5; TCRdb names TRBD1, which stays unverified in the absence of DNA. The source material was blood T cells: a sorted CD56 or NKG2C T cell subset, CD4+ or CD8+ T cells, or bulk PBMC T cells (not recorded which). The CDR3 spells CASSFSGTGGQETQYF.